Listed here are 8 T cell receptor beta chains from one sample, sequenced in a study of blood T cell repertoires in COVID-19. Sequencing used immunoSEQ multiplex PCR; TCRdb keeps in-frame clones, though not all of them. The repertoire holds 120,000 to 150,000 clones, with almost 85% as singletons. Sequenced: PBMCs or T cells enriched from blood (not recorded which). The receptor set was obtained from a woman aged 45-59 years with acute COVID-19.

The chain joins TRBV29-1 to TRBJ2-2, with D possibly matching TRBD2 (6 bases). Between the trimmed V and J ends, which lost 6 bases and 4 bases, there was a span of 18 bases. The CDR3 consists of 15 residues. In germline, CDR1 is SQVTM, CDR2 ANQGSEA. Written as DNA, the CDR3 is TGCAGCGTGGACGTTAAGGGGCGGGGCACCGGGGAGCTGTTTTTT. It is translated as CSVDVKGRGTGELFF.

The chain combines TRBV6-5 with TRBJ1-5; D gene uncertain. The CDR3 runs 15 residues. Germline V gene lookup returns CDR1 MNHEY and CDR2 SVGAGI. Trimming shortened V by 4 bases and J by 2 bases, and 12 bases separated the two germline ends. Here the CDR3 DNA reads TGTGCCAGCAGTTCCGAGGGTGCCCGCAATCAGCCCCAGCATTTT. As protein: CASSSEGARNQPQHF.

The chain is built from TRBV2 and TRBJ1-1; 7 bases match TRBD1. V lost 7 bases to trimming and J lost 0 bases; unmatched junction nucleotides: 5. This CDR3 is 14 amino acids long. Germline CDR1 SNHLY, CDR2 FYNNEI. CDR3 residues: CASNTTGLNTEAFF. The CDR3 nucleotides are TGTGCCAGCAACACGACAGGGCTGAACACTGAAGCTTTCTTT.

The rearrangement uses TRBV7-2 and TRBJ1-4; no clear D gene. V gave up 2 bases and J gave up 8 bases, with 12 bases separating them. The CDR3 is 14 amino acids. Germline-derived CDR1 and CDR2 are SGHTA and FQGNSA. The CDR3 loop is CASSLSVPAEKLFF. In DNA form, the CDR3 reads TGTGCCAGCAGCTTATCGGTCCCTGCAGAAAAACTGTTTTTT.

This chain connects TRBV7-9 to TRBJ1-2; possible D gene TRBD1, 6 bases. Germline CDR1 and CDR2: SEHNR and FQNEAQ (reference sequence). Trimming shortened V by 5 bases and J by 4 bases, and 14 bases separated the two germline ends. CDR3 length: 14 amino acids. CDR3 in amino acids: CASSQQGRTYGYTF. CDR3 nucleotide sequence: TGTGCCAGCAGCCAACAGGGTCGCACCTATGGCTACACCTTC.

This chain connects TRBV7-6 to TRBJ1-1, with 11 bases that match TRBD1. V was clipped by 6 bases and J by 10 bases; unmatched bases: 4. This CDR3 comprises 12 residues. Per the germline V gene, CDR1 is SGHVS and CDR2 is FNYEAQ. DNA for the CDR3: TGTGCCAGCAGAATGGACAGGGGGCCAGCTTTCTTT. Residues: CASRMDRGPAFF.

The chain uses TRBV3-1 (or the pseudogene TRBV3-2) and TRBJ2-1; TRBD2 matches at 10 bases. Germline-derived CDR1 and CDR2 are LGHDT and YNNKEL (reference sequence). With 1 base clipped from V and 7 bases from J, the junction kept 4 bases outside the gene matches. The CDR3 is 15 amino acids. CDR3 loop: CASSQGSGRLNEQFF. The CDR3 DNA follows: TGTGCCAGCAGCCAAGGTAGCGGGAGGCTAAATGAGCAGTTCTTC.

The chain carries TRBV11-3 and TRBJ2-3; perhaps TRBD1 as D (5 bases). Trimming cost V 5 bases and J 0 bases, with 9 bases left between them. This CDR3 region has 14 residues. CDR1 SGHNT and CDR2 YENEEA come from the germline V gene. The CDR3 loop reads CASSPGLSTDTQYF. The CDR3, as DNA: TGTGCCAGCAGCCCAGGGCTTAGCACAGATACGCAGTATTTT.